Shown below are 17 T cell receptor beta chains from a single sample sequenced in a study of T cell responses to AZD1222 COVID-19 vaccine. Sequencing was performed with immunoSEQ multiplex PCR; in TCRdb, only in-frame clones are kept and a portion is missing. The table lists more than 95,000 clones, over 80% of them singletons, with approximately 1% in the top ten. This specimen consisted of peripheral blood, obtained on day 0 of AZD1222 vaccination. Receptors originate from an adult in good health.

V and J are TRBV5-1 and TRBJ2-3; 7 bases are a match to TRBD1. The V and J ends lost 4 bases and 4 bases, in that order; junction bases with no gene match: 6. This CDR3 comprises 14 residues. From germline, CDR1 is SGHRS and CDR2 YFSETQ. The CDR3: CASSGGQHSDTQYF. CDR3 DNA: TGCGCCAGCAGCGGGGGACAGCACTCAGATACGCAGTATTTT.

J is TRBJ1-4 and V is TRBV6-5, with D perhaps matching TRBD1 (5 bases). Germline CDR1 and CDR2: MNHEY and SVGAGI. Trimming shortened V by 2 bases and J by 8 bases, and 15 bases separated the two germline ends. This CDR3 region has 15 residues. The CDR3 sequence is CASSYRQRPREKLFF. CDR3 bases: TGTGCCAGCAGTTACCGACAGAGACCAAGGGAAAAACTGTTTTTT.

V and J are TRBV6-5 and TRBJ1-5; D unclear. Per the germline V gene, CDR1 is MNHEY and CDR2 is SVGAGI. Trimming cost V 8 bases and J 3 bases, with 11 bases left between them. This CDR3 has 13 amino acids. The CDR3 nucleotides are TGTGCCAGCGTTTTTACAGTCAATCAGCCCCAGCATTTT. Translated, it gives CASVFTVNQPQHF.

The V gene is TRBV27, the J gene TRBJ2-1, with 9 positions matching TRBD2. V was pared by 5 bases and J by 7 bases, with 12 bases of the junction left unmatched. Germline loops: CDR1 MNHEY, CDR2 SMNVEV (reference sequence). The CDR3 length is 16 residues. The CDR3 loop is CASSPLGTSKLNEQFF. CDR3 bases: TGTGCCAGCAGTCCCCTCGGGACTAGCAAGCTGAATGAGCAGTTCTTC.

V gene TRBV6-5 combines with J gene TRBJ1-2; the D is unclear. In germline, CDR1 is MNHEY, CDR2 SVGAGI. V was cut by 1 base and J by 3 bases, with 12 bases left in between. CDR3 size: 15 residues. The DNA of the CDR3 is TGTGCCAGCAGTTACTGGGCAGGAGAAGACTATGGCTACACCTTC. Translated: CASSYWAGEDYGYTF.

The CDR3 DNA reads as TGCGCCAGCAGCCAAGCTGGGGCCAGATCTGGAAACACCATATATTTT. Protein: CASSQAGARSGNTIYF. V gene TRBV4-1 combines with J gene TRBJ1-3; weak D call: TRBD1 (5 bases). The length of the CDR3 is 16 residues. Germline V gene data show CDR1 as MGHRA and CDR2 as YSYEKL. Trimming shortened V by 1 base and J by 1 base, and 11 bases separated the two germline ends.

The chain links TRBV6-1 to TRBJ2-7; 7 bases match TRBD1. This CDR3 region has 15 residues. Per germline, CDR1 MNHNS and CDR2 SASEGT. The V and J ends lost 2 bases and 0 bases, in that order; junction bases with no gene match: 4. The CDR3 nucleotides are TGTGCCAGCAGTGAACGACAGGGAAGCTCCTACGAGCAGTACTTC. Amino acid sequence: CASSERQGSSYEQYF.

The chain combines TRBV28 with TRBJ1-4; weak D call: TRBD1 (6 bases). Germline V CDR1 and CDR2: MDHEN, SYDVKM. With 1 base removed from V and 3 bases from J, the gap between germline ends came to 12 bases. The CDR3 loop spans 16 amino acids. The CDR3 region is CASSLSGAASNEKLFF. The CDR3 nucleotides are TGTGCCAGCAGTTTATCGGGGGCCGCCTCTAATGAAAAACTGTTTTTT.

V is TRBV5-1 and J is TRBJ1-1; no clear D gene. CDR3 length: 14 residues. Trimming removed 0 bases from V and 1 base from J, with 7 bases in between. Germline V lookup: CDR1 SGHRS, CDR2 YFSETQ. The CDR3 protein is CASSLDAANTEAFF. The CDR3 DNA follows: TGCGCCAGCAGCTTGGATGCGGCGAACACTGAAGCTTTCTTT.

The chain links TRBV6-2 or TRBV6-3 to TRBJ1-5, with a possible D match to TRBD1 (5 bases). Germline values: CDR1 MNHEY, CDR2 SVGEGT. V shed 1 base and J shed 10 bases, with 14 bases lying between them. This CDR3 region has 14 residues. CDR3 in amino acids: CASSYWTRAHPQHF. Written as DNA, the CDR3 is TGTGCCAGCAGTTACTGGACACGGGCACATCCCCAGCATTTT.

The rearrangement joins TRBV10-3 to TRBJ2-2; D gene uncertain. V lost 8 bases to trimming and J lost 1 base, with 17 bases between them. The CDR3 consists of 16 residues. Germline loops: CDR1 ENHRY, CDR2 SYGVKD. CDR3 coding DNA: TGTGCCATCGGGTTGGGCTTTAAAGGGAACACCGGGGAGCTGTTTTTT. This encodes CAIGLGFKGNTGELFF.

This CDR3 is CASSPRLAGEETQYF. The CDR3 region has the DNA TGTGCCAGCAGTCCGCGACTAGCGGGAGAAGAGACCCAGTACTTC. The gene calls are TRBV27 and TRBJ2-5, with TRBD2 identical over 12 bases. Germline assignment: CDR1 MNHEY and CDR2 SMNVEV (reference sequence). CDR3 length: 15 residues. Trimming took 5 bases from V and 3 from J; bases not matched to a gene: 4.

The V and J genes are TRBV10-2 and TRBJ1-5; no clear D gene. Per the germline V gene, CDR1 is WSHSY and CDR2 is SAAADI. V dropped 0 bases and J dropped 3 bases, with 6 bases sitting between them. This CDR3 has 14 residues. In nucleotides, the CDR3 is TGCGCCAGCAGTGAGTCCGGCATCAATCAGCCCCAGCATTTT. This encodes CASSESGINQPQHF.

The chain recombines TRBV12-3 or TRBV12-4 with TRBJ2-2; D is undetermined. The ends were cut back, 1 base at V and 4 bases at J, with 4 bases in the middle. CDR3 length equals 13 residues. The CDR3 sequence is CASSLVGTGELFF. The CDR3 bases are TGTGCCAGCAGTTTAGTAGGCACCGGGGAGCTGTTTTTT.

This clone has a single count. The chain couples TRBV5-4 to TRBJ1-2; D is ambiguous. In germline, CDR1 is SGHNT, CDR2 YYREEE (reference sequence). Trimming removed 4 bases from V and 8 bases from J, with 21 bases in between. This CDR3 contains 15 residues. CDR3 DNA: TGTGCCAGCAGCCCCGCGCGGTCGGGAGGTCAGGGCTACACCTTC. Translated: CASSPARSGGQGYTF.

CDR3 DNA sequence: TGTGCCAGCAGTTACGACAGGGGAACAGATACGCAGTATTTT. It yields the protein CASSYDRGTDTQYF. This sequence joins TRBV6-5 and TRBJ2-3; 8 bases align to TRBD1. Germline V gives CDR1 MNHEY, CDR2 SVGAGI. V shed 2 bases and J 3 bases; nucleotides not matched to a gene: 1. The CDR3 has 14 residues.

This chain joins TRBV6-5 and TRBJ1-2; 10 bases are shared with TRBD1. This CDR3 is 13 amino acids long. Looked up from germline, CDR1 is MNHEY and CDR2 is SVGAGI. The V and J ends lost 3 bases and 10 bases, in that order; junction bases with no gene match: 5. The CDR3 spells CASSYTTGGYYTF. The CDR3 bases are TGTGCCAGCAGTTATACGACAGGGGGCTACTACACCTTC.